This T cell receptor (beta chain) originates from a study of cytomegalovirus exposure and HLA in healthy donors. Across the study: A prior analysis found about 110 million unique TCR beta sequences from 170 million or so T cells.

A multiplex PCR was run with 60 Vbeta primers and 13 Jbeta primers. Only in-frame clones appear in the TCRdb table, and some are missing; sequencing was by immunoSEQ multiplex PCR. The sample carries fewer than 250,000 clones, about four fifths recorded once. General observations from the study: Immune exposure data for these donors was limited to CMV serostatus. As confirmed in vitro, a few CMV-associated chains were specific for CMV antigens. In a later analysis, productive TCRs from donors in an Asian-associated ancestry cluster reportedly carried fewer N-insertions than the cohort mean.

Comments on this clone: The antigen is not known.

Deletions cut 0 bases from V and 4 bases from J, with 10 bases between. Germline CDR1 is KGHSH and CDR2 is LQKENI. This CDR3 is 15 amino acids long. This chain links TRBV18 with TRBJ1-3; the D is unclear. The clonotype was recovered from a man in his forties in good health and CMV-seropositive. Source material: PBMCs. The CDR3 protein is CASSPPTQQGNTIYF. CDR3 sequence (DNA): TGTGCCAGCTCACCACCAACCCAACAGGGAAACACCATATATTTT.